This T cell receptor beta chain was recovered during a study of T cells in Graves' hyperthyroidism and ophthalmopathy. Researchers amplified the TCR beta CDR3 regions from RNA transcripts. HTBI primers were used for first-round RT-PCR of the TCR CDR3. TCRdb reanalysed the multiplex PCR reads using MiXCR and keeps one entry per CDR3 protein. The table includes 250,000 to 350,000 distinct CDR3 sequences, around a sixth detected once. V was cut by 2 bases and J by 6 bases, with 13 bases left in between. The CDR3 consists of 14 residues. Germline V gene lookup returns CDR1 SGHVS and CDR2 FQNEAQ. V gene TRBV7-8 combines with J gene TRBJ1-2, with D hard to call. Specimen: blood. This sequence originates from a man aged 25-45 years with Graves' hyperthyroidism. CDR3 nucleotide sequence: TGTGCCAGCAGCTTACCGGGTAGAACAGATGGCTACACCTTC. Amino acid sequence: CASSLPGRTDGYTF.